Below are 13 T cell receptor beta chains sequenced from a single sample in a study of cytomegalovirus exposure and HLA in healthy donors. The PCR had 60 Vbeta and 13 Jbeta primers. Using immunoSEQ multiplex PCR, the repertoire was profiled, and TCRdb retains in-frame clones only, with some absent. The sample lists about 89,000 clones, around 77% occurring once. The sample was PBMCs. All receptors come from a man aged 25-45 years in good health and CMV-seronegative.

The chain has TRBV30 and TRBJ2-1; 14 bases match TRBD2. This CDR3 contains 18 residues. Germline-derived CDR1 and CDR2 are GTSNPN and SVGIG (reference sequence). V lost 0 bases and J lost 0; bases outside the gene matches: 4. CDR3 sequence: CAWSVRTSGRSSYNEQFF. The CDR3, as DNA: TGTGCCTGGAGTGTCCGGACTAGCGGGAGGAGCTCCTACAATGAGCAGTTCTTC.

DNA of the CDR3: TGTGCCAGCAGTGGGACAGGGGGCGCGGGCAATCAGCCCCAGCATTTT. Its translation: CASSGTGGAGNQPQHF. J is TRBJ1-5 and V is TRBV2; TRBD1 agrees at 11 bases. Germline CDR1 SNHLY, CDR2 FYNNEI. The J segment lost 2 bases and the V segment lost 4 bases, leaving 4 bases of the junction unmatched. This CDR3 contains 16 residues.

J is TRBJ1-2 and V is TRBV4-3; 9 bases line up with TRBD1. The J segment lost 5 bases and the V segment lost 5 bases, leaving 12 bases of the junction unmatched. Germline V gene data show CDR1 as LGHNA and CDR2 as YSLEER. This CDR3 region has 16 residues. DNA of the CDR3: TGCGCCAGCAGCACCGCCCCCGGGACAGGGAGGTATGGCTACACCTTC. Translating it yields CASSTAPGTGRYGYTF.

This rearrangement joins TRBV2 to TRBJ1-4; 7 bases map to TRBD1. This CDR3 spans 15 amino acids. Germline V CDR1 and CDR2: SNHLY, FYNNEI. J was trimmed by 2 bases and V by 6 bases; bases with no gene match: 6. CDR3 residues: CASRRQGGTNEKLFF. CDR3 in DNA: TGTGCCAGCAGGAGACAGGGAGGCACTAATGAAAAACTGTTTTTT.

The V call is TRBV5-6, the J call TRBJ1-1, with D uncertain. The CDR3 runs to 15 residues. Between the trimmed V and J ends, which lost 1 base and 3 bases, there was a span of 13 bases. Germline lookup yields CDR1 SGHDT and CDR2 YYEEEE. DNA of the CDR3: TGTGCCAGCAGCTTGAGGTCGGGGTTTTACACTGAAGCTTTCTTT. Residues: CASSLRSGFYTEAFF.

In this sample, this clone turned up a few times. The chain carries TRBV19 and TRBJ1-2; the match to TRBD1 covers 10 bases. V lost 8 bases, J lost 6 bases, and 12 bases stayed unmatched. The CDR3 extends over 15 amino acids. CDR1 and CDR2 (germline): LNHDA, SQIVND (reference sequence). Here the CDR3 DNA reads TGTGCCAGTTCAATACGACAGGGGGCTTATCATGGCTACACCTTC. It translates to CASSIRQGAYHGYTF.

This chain connects TRBV6-5 to TRBJ1-6; 9 bases line up with TRBD1. Germline V gene sequence: CDR1 MNHEY, CDR2 SVGAGI. With V trimmed by 6 bases and J by 10 bases, 7 bases remained unmatched. This CDR3 has 14 amino acids. CDR3 residues: CASRTGGTGSPLHF. The DNA for the CDR3 is TGTGCCAGCAGGACAGGGGGAACCGGGTCACCCCTCCACTTT.

This clone has just one count. The V call is TRBV19, the J call TRBJ2-7; D is unclear. Trimming removed 3 bases from V and 5 bases from J, with 8 bases in between. CDR1 is LNHDA, CDR2 SQIVND, per germline (reference sequence). This CDR3 has 12 residues. The CDR3 region has the DNA TGTGCCAGTAGTATGTCTACCAACGAGCAGTACTTC. Residues: CASSMSTNEQYF.

This clone was detected only a few times. This rearrangement joins TRBV27 to TRBJ1-2; D is perhaps TRBD1 (6 bases). With 6 bases removed from V and 6 bases from J, the gap between germline ends came to 14 bases. This CDR3 region has 13 residues. Germline loops: CDR1 MNHEY, CDR2 SMNVEV (reference sequence). CDR3 region: CASRLQGKNGYTF. CDR3 DNA: TGTGCCAGCAGGCTCCAGGGGAAAAATGGCTACACCTTC.

This chain uses TRBV5-1 with TRBJ2-1; 15 bases line up with TRBD2. The CDR3 consists of 15 residues. Trimming at V came to 3 bases and at J to 7 bases, leaving 2 bases not matched to a gene. The germline V gene has CDR1 SGHRS and CDR2 YFSETQ. DNA for the CDR3: TGCGCCAGCAGCTCGGGACTAGCGGGAGGAAATGAGCAGTTCTTC. Its protein is CASSSGLAGGNEQFF.

This clone was counted only a few times. V and J are TRBV11-2 and TRBJ1-4; 12 nucleotides agree with TRBD1. With 4 bases clipped from V and 8 bases from J, the junction kept 5 bases outside the gene matches. CDR1 and CDR2 (germline): SGHAT, FQNNGV. CDR3 length: 15 residues. CDR3 DNA: TGTGCCAGCAGCTCGTCCGGGACAGGGGGCGAAAAACTGTTTTTT. Amino acid sequence: CASSSSGTGGEKLFF.

This clone was observed a handful of times. The chain couples TRBV4-1 to TRBJ2-1; TRBD2 matches at 7 bases. The ends lost 3 bases at V and 5 bases at J; junction bases unmatched: 13. From germline, CDR1 is MGHRA and CDR2 YSYEKL. The CDR3 is made up of 17 amino acids. CDR3 in DNA: TGCGCCAGCAGCCACGGGGAATTAGGCCGGGGGGACAATGAGCAGTTCTTC. Amino acids: CASSHGELGRGDNEQFF.

The V and J genes are TRBV5-8 and TRBJ2-5; 8 bases agree with TRBD1. J was trimmed by 3 bases and V by 4 bases; bases with no gene match: 14. This CDR3 has 17 residues. The germline CDR1 and CDR2 sequences are SGHTS and YDEGEE. CDR3 coding DNA: TGTGCCAGCAGCCGAACCCAGACAGGGGTCCCCAAAGAGACCCAGTACTTC. Translation: CASSRTQTGVPKETQYF.